This TCR beta chain was recorded in a study of cytomegalovirus exposure and HLA in healthy donors (dated 2017 in TCRdb). For context, the study as a whole: An earlier analysis of some 550 of the donors reported approximately 270 Gb of sequence data and 117 million unique TCR beta sequences from some 180 million T cells. Approximately 300 gigabases of sequencing data and around 80 million unique TCR sequences made up an early release that covered approximately 700 HLA-typed donors. A later genetic analysis took genome-wide SNP genotypes for about 55% of the roughly 670 donors and used that subset as a discovery cohort. A later analysis re-analyzed previously published TCR beta repertoires from 666 donors and added high-resolution HLA genotyping to study TCR occurrence patterns. The number of donors typed differed by locus, with roughly 620-640 for A, B, C, DRB1 and DQB1, 522 for DQA1, 606 for DPA1, and approximately 470 for DPB1. Every repertoire in the discovery cohort had been generated on one and the same sequencing platform. Rather than using new phenotypic data, the later analysis identified candidate immune exposures from TCR beta sequences and from how often those sequences occurred across donors. HLA typing included class I and class II loci at four-digit resolution. The T cell repertoires of under 700 subjects were profiled by immunosequencing and related to cytomegalovirus serostatus. Donor age, sex, ethnicity and CMV serostatus were compiled alongside the repertoire data. The study aimed to test whether cataloging public T cell receptors could reveal signatures of past pathogen exposure. Of the roughly 400 genotyped donors, 65% to 90% were placed in the genetic ancestry cluster associated with self-reported Caucasian donors. Roughly five DR-DQ haplotypes were handled as single units for association and clustering because linkage in the cohort was strong. A separate validation cohort of more than 100 different subjects was used in addition to the 666-subject first cohort. On average, roughly 250,000 unique TCR beta nucleotide sequences were sequenced per donor among several hundred genotyped donors of the cohort, with around 19% of those sequences being non-productive. To predict cytomegalovirus infection status, the study brought together high-throughput TCR immunosequencing, statistical association of individual TCRs with disease status, and machine learning. An earlier analysis of 450 to 750 of the donors used high-throughput TCR beta sequencing to judge whether each TCR beta V gene segment behaved as functional or pseudogenic.

From a lookup of the germline V gene, CDR1 and CDR2 are LGHNA and YNFKEQ. At the junction V is shortened by 0 bases and J by 4 bases; bases outside the gene matches: 6. From the cysteine up to the phenylalanine, the CDR3 has a length of 16 residues. Solely the CDR3 DNA is kept, with 48 bases framed from the first base. The cohort comprised approximately 700 healthy bone marrow donors. All cohort members were sampled while nominally healthy, although unrecorded immune exposures were likely present. The donor was CMV seronegative and belonged to the group of more than 300 seronegative cohort members. Each donor provided a peripheral blood sample, and peripheral blood mononuclear cells were used for TCR beta sequencing. The Qiagen DNeasy Blood Extraction Kit was used to extract genomic DNA from the blood cell samples. Libraries were built with the immunoSEQ multiplex PCR assay. A mixture of 60 forward primers for TCR Vbeta segments and 13 reverse primers for TCR Jbeta segments was used in the multiplex PCR. A multiplex PCR assay on genomic DNA amplified the CDR3 region of rearranged TCR beta genes. On the Illumina HiSeq System, the amplified TCR beta libraries were sequenced as 87-base-pair reads. Per the original workflow: Across the 500 to 850 repertoires, a later analysis counted around 80 million unique TCR beta chains, 9 million to 14 million of which were shared by at least two donors. To remove PCR and sequencing errors, raw reads were error-corrected and collapsed into unique sequences using a nearest-neighbor algorithm that merged closely related sequences. To assign V, D and J gene segments, CDR3 sequences were aligned to IMGT reference sequences. For a sequence to be retained, at least a six-nucleotide match to both a V gene segment and a J gene segment was required. Rearrangements were classified as productive when the CDR3 lacked stop codons and remained in frame with V and J, and all other rearrangements were classified as non-productive. Following IMGT convention, CDR3 was defined as the stretch from the second conserved V-encoded cysteine to the conserved J-encoded phenylalanine. The earlier analysis of about 640 of the donors excluded any sequence lacking an unambiguous match to a single V gene segment. In an earlier analysis of roughly 600 of the donors, a V segment was called functional when productive rearrangements were above 56.7%, and segregating when the standard deviation between donors exceeded 5%. A statistical classification framework was built for diagnosing cytomegalovirus status from the catalog of TCR beta chain sequences. In a later analysis, TCR nucleotide sequences were compared against IMGT/GENE-DB human TR gene sequences so that V and J genes could be assigned. A later analysis assigned CDR3 sequences and most-parsimonious VDJ recombination scenarios with the TCRdist pipeline. In a later analysis, each TCR beta chain was defined by its CDR3 amino acid sequence together with its V-gene family, and reads without a unique V-gene family were excluded. A later analysis removed 450 to 600 highly shared, low-generation-probability nucleotide sequences to deal with suspected cross-contamination and a sequencing artifact. A later analysis calculated a clonal expansion index for each public chain from normalized within-repertoire ranks of inferred template counts. A later analysis computed generation probabilities with a VDJ recombination model fitted to out-of-frame rearrangements, and checked the results against IGoR. In a later analysis, TCR-TCR, TCR-HLA and TCR-CMV co-occurrence was scored with hypergeometric tests, and a repertoire-size bias correction was applied to TCR pairs. In a later analysis, false discovery rates were estimated by permuting HLA or CMV assignments 20 times. In a later analysis, co-occurring TCRs were grouped using DBSCAN, and TCRdist sequence similarity was added for clustering within HLA-allele-positive subsets. Repertoires with fewer than 30,000 or more than 120,000 public chains were left out of co-occurrence clustering, as were about 5 repertoires with anomalous nucleotide sharing. This immuneACCESS table, as held by TCRdb, lists in-frame sequences with V and J called but not all clones. Of the missing ones, under half trace to an unresolved V gene in checked studies; the others have no known cause. V and J calls and clone size are as listed in that table; D and trimming were resolved from the DNA. For this sample there are 150,000 to 160,000 clones; roughly 81% appear just once. The ten largest clonotypes hold more than 2% of the sample.

This clone was seen a handful of times. Its antigen is unknown. One base away there is no much larger clone; base qualities are not given. What the authors observed across the whole study: A further reported finding was that TCR beta sequences accurately predicted the HLA-A and HLA-B alleles for most subjects in the first cohort. The 87-base-pair reads could not distinguish some IMGT-functional V segments, including TRBV6-2 and TRBV6-3, so those segments were excluded. A few of the identified cytomegalovirus-associated TCR beta chains were confirmed in vitro to be specific for cytomegalovirus antigens. Linkage disequilibrium might explain the correlated functional status among segregating V segments, but an unknown experimental factor could not be excluded. Sequencing depth was assumed to be roughly uniform across donors in the presence/absence analyses, though that assumption may not hold. A cluster of highly shared sequence variants was judged likely to represent a technical artifact of the sequencing pipeline. A later analysis found that HLA-associated TCR beta chains were more clonally expanded and had lower generation probabilities than equally common non-associated chains. According to a later analysis, parvovirus B19, influenza, CMV and Epstein-Barr virus appeared linked to several top co-occurrence clusters. The classifier was reported to diagnose cytomegalovirus status with high specificity and sensitivity in both the original and validation cohorts. For the cohort, immune exposure information was limited to CMV serostatus. Seventeen rarely observed V segments, including chromosome 9 orphons, were excluded from the earlier analysis of approximately 500 of the donors because counts were too low. Because HLA typing was missing for some donors at each locus, association tests included only the typed subset. At a false discovery rate of 0.05, a later analysis linked 16,951 TCR beta sequences to specific HLA alleles. In this cohort, only TCR beta chains were sequenced, and detectable features were limited by the absence of alpha or paired-chain data. According to the authors, the approach could potentially be generalized to other disease states and immunological phenotypes. In an earlier analysis of more than 500 of the donors, most TCR beta V segments appeared in productive rearrangements about 87% or about 30% of the time, broadly matching IMGT annotations. Strong co-occurrence of HLA alleles, especially DR and DQ, made assigning TCR associations to individual alleles difficult. In a later analysis, most CMV-associated TCR beta chains were found to appear HLA-restricted, with HLA associations seemingly driven largely by CMV exposure. According to a later genetic analysis, donors in an Asian-associated ancestry cluster had fewer N-insertions in productive TCRs than the approximately 650-donor mean. In a later analysis, TCR association rates were found to vary across HLA loci, with the most associated TCRs seen for DRB1 alleles and the fewest for HLA-C alleles. Across donors, most TCR sequences were observed very rarely, whereas some public TCRs were present in many individuals. The study gave a list of under 200 TCR beta chains associated with cytomegalovirus. An association between a missense DCLRE1C variant and V-gene and J-gene trimming of TCR beta chains was found in a later genetic analysis and replicated in an independent cohort.

Recombination joined TRBV4-2 with TRBJ2-7, and 10 junctional nucleotides match TRBD1. This clonotype was obtained from a woman between 18 and 29 years old in good health and CMV-seronegative. Specimen: PBMCs. The nucleotides read TGTGCCAGCAGCCAAGATCTCCGGACAGGGGGATACGAGCAGTACTTC. It codes for CASSQDLRTGGYEQYF.